The 29 T cell receptor beta chains listed next were all sequenced from one sample in a study of blood T cell repertoires in COVID-19. The repertoire was sequenced with immunoSEQ multiplex PCR; TCRdb's copy has only in-frame clones and lacks some. This sample has some 70,000 clones, with 65% to 80% found just once. Input material: peripheral blood. The receptors were gathered from a woman between 45 and 65 years old with acute or convalescent COVID-19.

This clone was detected a few times. The chain joins TRBV6-1 to TRBJ2-1; TRBD2 might be the D (5 bases). The ends were cut back, 2 bases at V and 15 bases at J, with 17 bases in the middle. The germline V gene has CDR1 MNHNS and CDR2 SASEGT. CDR3 size: 13 residues. The CDR3 DNA is TGTGCCAGCAGTGAATCTTATCTAGCCTTTCGGTTCTTC. Its protein is CASSESYLAFRFF.

The chain has TRBV3-1 (or the pseudogene TRBV3-2) and TRBJ2-1, with D maybe TRBD1 (6 bases). Germline V gene sequence: CDR1 LGHDT, CDR2 YNNKEL (reference sequence). This CDR3 contains 14 residues. V gave up 3 bases and J gave up 4 bases, with 10 bases separating them. CDR3 region: CASSHQGWYNEQFF. CDR3 sequence (DNA): TGTGCCAGCAGCCACCAGGGGTGGTACAATGAGCAGTTCTTC.

This clone was recorded once. The chain couples TRBV28 to TRBJ2-1; 7 positions match TRBD2. The CDR3 covers 13 residues. In germline, CDR1 is MDHEN, CDR2 SYDVKM. The V gene end was trimmed by 3 bases and the J gene end by 7 bases; junction bases not matched to a gene: 3. The CDR3 protein is CASSFASGNEQFF. CDR3 coding DNA: TGTGCCAGCAGTTTCGCTAGCGGTAATGAGCAGTTCTTC.

V is TRBV4-1 and J is TRBJ2-2, with 9 nucleotides matching TRBD1. Per germline, CDR1 MGHRA and CDR2 YSYEKL. The CDR3 covers 16 residues. J gave up 7 bases and V 4 bases, and 10 bases lay outside the gene matches. CDR3 sequence (DNA): TGCGCCAGCAGCCGTCCGGGACAGGGAATGGACGGGGAGCTGTTTTTT. Translation gives CASSRPGQGMDGELFF.

The chain joins TRBV29-1 to TRBJ2-3, with D perhaps matching TRBD2 (6 bases). V dropped 1 base and J dropped 0 bases, with 11 bases sitting between them. In germline, CDR1 is SQVTM, CDR2 ANQGSEA. The CDR3 is 15 residues long. Here the CDR3 reads CSVEGRRESTDTQYF. The CDR3 DNA follows: TGCAGCGTTGAAGGTAGGAGGGAGAGCACAGATACGCAGTATTTT.

This clone was detected once. The V gene is TRBV15, the J gene TRBJ2-3, with D perhaps matching TRBD1 (6 bases). V lost 5 bases to trimming and J lost 1 base, with 19 bases between them. The CDR3 covers 17 residues. The V gene's germline CDR1 is LNHNV and CDR2 YYDKDF (reference sequence). CDR3 sequence reads: CATSGGEGVFRTDTQYF. DNA of the CDR3: TGTGCCACCAGCGGAGGTGAGGGGGTCTTCCGCACAGATACGCAGTATTTT. The whole variable domain, remainder taken from reference TRBV15 and TRBJ2-3, is DAMVIQNPRYQVTQFGKPVTLSCSQTLNHNVMYWYQQKSSQAPKLLFHYYDKDFNNEADTPDNFQSRRPNTSFCFLDIRSPGLGDTAMYLCATSGGEGVFRTDTQYFGPGTRLTVL.

The rearrangement uses TRBV29-1 and TRBJ1-5; D not certain. The germline V and J ends were trimmed by 4 bases and 3 bases, with 7 bases remaining between them. The V gene's germline CDR1 is SQVTM and CDR2 ANQGSEA. This CDR3 is built from 12 residues. The CDR3 region is CSVGAVNQPQHF. The CDR3 DNA follows: TGCAGCGTTGGGGCAGTCAATCAGCCCCAGCATTTT.

The rearrangement joins TRBV9 to TRBJ2-5, with a weak D call TRBD1 (6 bases). V lost 0 bases and J lost 2, with 17 bases in between. The CDR3 is 17 residues long. Germline values: CDR1 SGDLS, CDR2 YYNGEE. The CDR3 reads CASSVVWTDPNQETQYF. The CDR3 DNA reads TGTGCCAGCAGCGTAGTCTGGACAGATCCGAATCAAGAGACCCAGTACTTC.

This clone turned up a few times. The same CDR3 can be traced to other DNA sequences in this sample. J is TRBJ1-2 and V is TRBV9; 7 bases align to TRBD1. Germline assignment: CDR1 SGDLS and CDR2 YYNGEE. The CDR3 contains 13 residues. V lost 4 bases, J lost 5 bases, and 5 bases stayed unmatched. CDR3 residues: CASSPTGDYGYTF. The DNA of the CDR3 is TGTGCCAGCAGCCCAACAGGGGATTATGGCTACACCTTC.

In this sample, this clone turned up a few times. The rearrangement uses TRBV18 and TRBJ2-5; TRBD2 agrees at 7 bases. The germline V gene encodes CDR1 KGHSH and CDR2 LQKENI. This CDR3 spans 18 amino acids. V gave up 4 bases and J gave up 2 bases; unmatched junction bases: 16. The chain's CDR3 is CASSLKPLAEGTQETQYF. As DNA, the CDR3 is TGTGCCAGCTCACTCAAACCCCTAGCGGAGGGGACTCAAGAGACCCAGTACTTC.

This clone was counted a few times. The chain employs TRBV29-1 and TRBJ2-1, with D possibly TRBD2 on 6 matching bases. The CDR3 covers 11 residues. The V end was cut by 6 bases, the J end by 9 bases, with 12 bases between. CDR1 SQVTM and CDR2 ANQGSEA come from the germline V gene. In nucleotides, the CDR3 is TGCAGCGTGAAGCGGGTACTTGAGCAGTTCTTC. Translated: CSVKRVLEQFF.

The chain employs TRBV28 and TRBJ2-2; D uncertain. The CDR3 length is 15 residues. V lost 5 bases, J lost 5 bases, and 15 bases lay in between. Looked up from germline, CDR1 is MDHEN and CDR2 is SYDVKM. The CDR3 loop reads CASSTHRFSTGELFF. In nucleotides, the CDR3 is TGTGCCAGCAGTACCCACAGATTCTCAACCGGGGAGCTGTTTTTT.

The chain employs TRBV10-3 and TRBJ2-2; TRBD2 agrees at 12 bases. V gave up 5 bases and J gave up 4 bases; unmatched junction bases: 8. The CDR3 sequence is 17 residues long. CDR1 is ENHRY, CDR2 SYGVKD, per germline. For the CDR3, the DNA is TGTGCCATCAGTCCACATACACTAGCGGGAGGCACCGGGGAGCTGTTTTTT. This encodes CAISPHTLAGGTGELFF.

This clone occurred a few times. This chain uses TRBV2 with TRBJ1-2; D uncertain. The CDR3 totals 16 residues. The germline CDR1 and CDR2 sequences are SNHLY and FYNNEI. Trimming took 0 bases from V and 8 from J, leaving 19 bases between them. In DNA, the CDR3 is TGTGCCAGCAGTGAAGCTTCCGCAGGTTTAGCGGGGGGCTACACCTTC. It yields the protein CASSEASAGLAGGYTF.

The V gene is TRBV7-2, the J gene TRBJ2-1; 8 bases align to TRBD2. The CDR3 extends over 17 amino acids. With V trimmed by 5 bases and J by 0 bases, 9 bases remained unmatched. The germline V gene has CDR1 SGHTA and CDR2 FQGNSA. The CDR3 DNA sequence: TGTGCCAGCAGCCCAAGCGGGGGTGGAACCTCCTACAATGAGCAGTTCTTC. It translates to CASSPSGGGTSYNEQFF.

V is TRBV19 and J is TRBJ2-1; 7 nucleotides align to TRBD2. The length of the CDR3 is 19 residues. V shed 5 bases, J shed 0 bases, and the junction held 16 bases outside the gene matches. The V gene's germline CDR1 is LNHDA and CDR2 SQIVND (reference sequence). CDR3 sequence reads: CASSSRSGRGSSSYNEQFF. Here the CDR3 DNA reads TGTGCCAGTAGTTCGCGTTCAGGGCGGGGGTCCAGCTCCTACAATGAGCAGTTCTTC.

The chain employs TRBV30 and TRBJ2-1; 10 nucleotides match TRBD1. Germline V gene sequence: CDR1 GTSNPN, CDR2 SVGIG (reference sequence). CDR3 size: 12 residues. V gave up 0 bases and J gave up 14 bases; unmatched junction bases: 4. The CDR3 sequence is CAWSVLGQGEFF. The CDR3 DNA reads TGTGCCTGGAGTGTACTTGGACAGGGGGAGTTCTTC. Combining the CDR3 with reference TRBV30 and TRBJ2-1 gives the whole variable domain SQTIHQWPATLVQPVGSPLSLECTVEGTSNPNLYWYRQAAGRGLQLLFYSVGIGQISSEVPQNLSASRPQDRQFILSSKKLLLSDSGFYLCAWSVLGQGEFFGPGTRLTVL.

This chain's CDR3 is CASSISGGVKTQYF. The CDR3 coding sequence is TGTGCCAGTAGTATATCAGGGGGCGTAAAGACCCAGTACTTC. J is TRBJ2-5 and V is TRBV19; 8 bases map to TRBD1. Unmatched junction bases numbered 5, after V lost 2 bases and J lost 6 bases. The germline gives CDR1 LNHDA, CDR2 SQIVND (reference sequence). The CDR3 length is 14 residues.

The chain joins TRBV19 to TRBJ1-1, with 7 bases that match TRBD1. After removal of 4 bases from V and 11 bases from J, the junction contained 7 bases not matched to a gene. The CDR3 covers 12 residues. Germline V gene sequence: CDR1 LNHDA, CDR2 SQIVND (reference sequence). CDR3 loop: CASSTTTGWAFF. DNA of the CDR3: TGTGCCAGTAGTACTACGACAGGGTGGGCTTTCTTT.

The rearrangement uses TRBV10-2 and TRBJ2-1; D remains ambiguous. Germline CDR1 and CDR2: WSHSY and SAAADI. V shed 3 bases and J shed 9 bases, with 18 bases lying between them. This CDR3 contains 15 residues. The CDR3 coding sequence is TGCGCCAGCAGTGATGCCCGGCGCCGTAGGAGTGAGCAGTTCTTC. Translated: CASSDARRRRSEQFF.

V is TRBV20-1 and J is TRBJ2-7; 11 bases fit TRBD2. This CDR3 region has 19 residues. Germline V gene data show CDR1 as DFQATT and CDR2 as SNEGSKA (reference sequence). V trimming: 3 bases; J trimming: 0 bases; junction bases outside the gene matches: 16. CDR3 nucleotides: TGCAGTGCTAGTGGTTTAAGCTCGGGGACTAGCGGTATCTCCTACGAGCAGTACTTC. Protein product: CSASGLSSGTSGISYEQYF.

This chain connects TRBV28 to TRBJ2-1; TRBD1 matches 7 bases. The CDR3 covers 15 residues. The germline V gene encodes CDR1 MDHEN and CDR2 SYDVKM. Trimming took 7 bases from V and 7 from J; bases not matched to a gene: 13. CDR3 coding DNA: TGTGCCAGCACCACAGAGACAGGGTATCGGAATGAGCAGTTCTTC. It is translated as CASTTETGYRNEQFF.

The chain recombines TRBV11-3 with TRBJ2-2; TRBD1 is a possible D gene (5 bases). The CDR3 spans 16 residues. Between the trimmed V and J ends, which lost 5 bases and 0 bases, there was a span of 13 bases. CDR1 is SGHNT and CDR2 is YENEEA in the germline V gene. The CDR3 is CASSPGMGTNTGELFF. DNA for the CDR3: TGTGCCAGCAGCCCAGGGATGGGTACGAACACCGGGGAGCTGTTTTTT.

The sample holds one count of this clone. This chain uses TRBV30 with TRBJ1-3; D might be TRBD1 (6 bases). The CDR3 runs to 13 residues. Trimming removed 8 bases at V and 0 bases at J, with 11 bases between. Germline CDR1 GTSNPN, CDR2 SVGIG (reference sequence). The CDR3 region has the DNA TGTGCCCGTCAGGGGATCTCTGGAAACACCATATATTTT. It codes for CARQGISGNTIYF.

The chain uses TRBV5-1 and TRBJ1-3, with TRBD1 matching over 7 bases. This CDR3 comprises 15 residues. Germline V gene data show CDR1 as SGHRS and CDR2 as YFSETQ. V shed 4 bases and J 3 bases; nucleotides not matched to a gene: 7. The CDR3 reads CASSTTGKNGNTIYF. The CDR3 bases are TGCGCCAGCAGCACGACAGGGAAAAATGGAAACACCATATATTTT.

The chain links TRBV27 to TRBJ2-5; D gene uncertain. Trimming removed 8 bases at V and 1 base at J, with 8 bases between. CDR1 MNHEY and CDR2 SMNVEV come from the germline V gene (reference sequence). This CDR3 spans 12 amino acids. CDR3 sequence (DNA): TGTGCCAGCGGGCTCACCCAAGAGACCCAGTACTTC. It yields the protein CASGLTQETQYF.

The chain employs TRBV7-3 and TRBJ2-3; D not resolved. There are 13 residues in the CDR3. The germline V gene encodes CDR1 SGHTA and CDR2 FQGTGA. The V end lost 2 bases, the J end lost 2 bases, and 5 bases lay between the germline ends. The CDR3 here is CASSLGLTDTQYF. The CDR3 bases are TGTGCCAGCAGCTTAGGGCTCACAGATACGCAGTATTTT.

The chain links TRBV7-8 to TRBJ2-7; 8 bases line up with TRBD2. CDR3 length equals 15 residues. Germline V gives CDR1 SGHVS, CDR2 FQNEAQ. V dropped 5 bases and J dropped 6; count of bases not matched to a gene: 12. CDR3 sequence (DNA): TGTGCCAGCAGCCCTATAGGGACTAGAACTCTCGAGCAGTACTTC. Amino acid sequence: CASSPIGTRTLEQYF. Supplemented by reference TRBV7-8 and TRBJ2-7, the full variable domain reads GAGVSQSPRYKVAKRGQDVALRCDPISGHVSLFWYQQALGQGPEFLTYFQNEAQLDKSGLPSDRFFAERPEGSVSTLKIQRTQQEDSAVYLCASSPIGTRTLEQYFGPGTRLTVT.

The J gene is TRBJ1-6, the V gene TRBV15; maybe TRBD1 (5 bases). CDR3 length: 19 residues. Germline CDR1 is LNHNV and CDR2 is YYDKDF (reference sequence). Trimming took off 0 bases at V and 0 bases at J, with 15 bases between the two ends. The CDR3 bases are TGTGCCACCAGCAGAGATCATAAAGGGGTTGGCTCCTATAATTCACCCCTCCACTTT. The encoded protein is CATSRDHKGVGSYNSPLHF.